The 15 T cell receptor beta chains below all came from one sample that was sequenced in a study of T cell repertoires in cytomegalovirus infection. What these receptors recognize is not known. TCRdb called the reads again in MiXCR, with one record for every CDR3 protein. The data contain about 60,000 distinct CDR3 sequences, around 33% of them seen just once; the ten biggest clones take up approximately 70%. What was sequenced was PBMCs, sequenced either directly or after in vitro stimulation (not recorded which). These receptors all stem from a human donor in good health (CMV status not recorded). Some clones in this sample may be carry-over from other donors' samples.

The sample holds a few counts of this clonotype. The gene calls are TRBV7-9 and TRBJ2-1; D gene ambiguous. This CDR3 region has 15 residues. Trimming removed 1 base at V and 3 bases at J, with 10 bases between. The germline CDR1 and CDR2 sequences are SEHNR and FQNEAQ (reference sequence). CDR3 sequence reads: CASSLGAKLYNEQFF. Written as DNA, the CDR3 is TGTGCCAGCAGCTTAGGAGCTAAGCTCTACAATGAGCAGTTCTTC.

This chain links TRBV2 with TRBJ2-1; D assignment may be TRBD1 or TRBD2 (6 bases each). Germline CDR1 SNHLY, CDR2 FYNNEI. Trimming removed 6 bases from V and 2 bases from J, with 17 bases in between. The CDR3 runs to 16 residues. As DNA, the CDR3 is TGTGCCAGCAGGGGGGTGGGGGCTAGCGCCTACAATGAGCAGTTCTTC. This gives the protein CASRGVGASAYNEQFF.

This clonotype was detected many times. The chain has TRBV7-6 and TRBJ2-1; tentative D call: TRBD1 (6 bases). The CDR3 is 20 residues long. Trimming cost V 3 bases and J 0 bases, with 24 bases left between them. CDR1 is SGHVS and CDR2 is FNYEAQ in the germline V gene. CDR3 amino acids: CASSFALRAGATSSYNEQFF. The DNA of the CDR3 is TGTGCCAGCAGCTTCGCCCTCCGAGCAGGGGCTACTAGCTCCTACAATGAGCAGTTCTTC. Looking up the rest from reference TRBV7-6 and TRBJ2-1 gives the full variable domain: GAGVSQSPRYKVTKRGQDVALRCDPISGHVSLYWYRQALGQGPEFLTYFNYEAQQDKSGLPNDRFSAERPEGSISTLTIQRTEQRDSAMYRCASSFALRAGATSSYNEQFFGPGTRLTVL.

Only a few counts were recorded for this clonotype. The CDR3: CSARAAGTRRRAEAFF. Written as DNA, the CDR3 is TGCAGTGCTAGAGCTGCTGGGACCCGAAGGCGGGCTGAAGCTTTCTTT. This chain uses TRBV20-1 with TRBJ1-1; D might be TRBD1 (5 bases). Deletions cut 1 base from V and 6 bases from J, with 21 bases between. The CDR3 spans 16 residues. Germline values: CDR1 DFQATT, CDR2 SNEGSKA (reference sequence).

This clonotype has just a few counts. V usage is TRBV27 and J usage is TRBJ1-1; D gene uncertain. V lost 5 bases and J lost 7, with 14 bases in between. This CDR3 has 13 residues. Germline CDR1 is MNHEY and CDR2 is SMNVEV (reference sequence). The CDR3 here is CASSLNPVREAFF. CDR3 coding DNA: TGTGCCAGCAGTCTAAACCCCGTACGTGAAGCTTTCTTT.

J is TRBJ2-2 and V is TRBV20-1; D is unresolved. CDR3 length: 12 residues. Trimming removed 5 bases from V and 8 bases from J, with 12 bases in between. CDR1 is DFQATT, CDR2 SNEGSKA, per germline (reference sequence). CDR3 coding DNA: TGCAGTGCTCTTCAAAGATCTGGGGAGCTGTTTTTT. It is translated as CSALQRSGELFF.

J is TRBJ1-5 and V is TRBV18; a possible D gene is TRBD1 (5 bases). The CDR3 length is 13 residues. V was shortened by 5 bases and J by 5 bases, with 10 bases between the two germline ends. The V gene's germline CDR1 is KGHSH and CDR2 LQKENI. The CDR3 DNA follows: TGTGCCAGCTCAACCCAGGGTGATCAGCCCCAGCATTTT. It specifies CASSTQGDQPQHF.

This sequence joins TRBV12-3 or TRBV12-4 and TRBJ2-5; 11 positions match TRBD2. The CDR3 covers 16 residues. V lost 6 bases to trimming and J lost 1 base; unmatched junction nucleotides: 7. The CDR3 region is CASRQGLAATQETQYF. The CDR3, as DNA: TGTGCCAGCAGACAGGGACTAGCGGCGACCCAAGAGACCCAGTACTTC.

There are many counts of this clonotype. CDR3 nucleotide sequence: TGTGCCAGCAGTTACCAAGCCGATACTTACACCGGGGAGCTGTTTTTT. It specifies CASSYQADTYTGELFF. The V call is TRBV6-5, the J call TRBJ2-2; D remains unclear. Trimming shortened V by 2 bases and J by 3 bases, and 13 bases separated the two germline ends. There are 16 residues in the CDR3. Germline CDR1 MNHEY, CDR2 SVGAGI.

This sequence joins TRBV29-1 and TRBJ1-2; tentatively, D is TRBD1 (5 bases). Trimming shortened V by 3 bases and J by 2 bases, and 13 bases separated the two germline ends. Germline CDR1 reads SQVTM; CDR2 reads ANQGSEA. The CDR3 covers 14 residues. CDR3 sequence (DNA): TGCAGCGTTGACGCAGGGCTGCACAACTATGGCTACACCTTC. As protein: CSVDAGLHNYGYTF.

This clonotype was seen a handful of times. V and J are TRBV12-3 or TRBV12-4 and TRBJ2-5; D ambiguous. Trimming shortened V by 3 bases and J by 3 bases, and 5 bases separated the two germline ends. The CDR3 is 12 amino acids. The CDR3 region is CASSFPEETQYF. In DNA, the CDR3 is TGTGCCAGCAGTTTTCCGGAAGAGACCCAGTACTTC.

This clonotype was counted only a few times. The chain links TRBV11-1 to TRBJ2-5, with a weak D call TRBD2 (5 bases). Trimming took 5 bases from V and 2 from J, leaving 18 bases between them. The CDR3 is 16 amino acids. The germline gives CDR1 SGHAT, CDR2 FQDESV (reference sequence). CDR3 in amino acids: CASSDRWGRGQETQYF. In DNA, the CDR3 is TGTGCCAGCAGCGACCGCTGGGGAAGAGGGCAAGAGACCCAGTACTTC.

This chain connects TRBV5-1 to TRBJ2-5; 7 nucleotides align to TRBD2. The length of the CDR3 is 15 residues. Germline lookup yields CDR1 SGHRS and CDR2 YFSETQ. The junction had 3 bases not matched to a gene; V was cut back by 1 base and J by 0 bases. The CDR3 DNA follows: TGCGCCAGCAGCTTGTCGGCGGGGGACCAAGAGACCCAGTACTTC. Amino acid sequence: CASSLSAGDQETQYF. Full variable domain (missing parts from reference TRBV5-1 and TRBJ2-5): KAGVTQTPRYLIKTRGQQVTLSCSPISGHRSVSWYQQTPGQGLQFLFEYFSETQRNKGNFPGRFSGRQFSNSRSEMNVSTLELGDSALYLCASSLSAGDQETQYFGPGTRLLVL.

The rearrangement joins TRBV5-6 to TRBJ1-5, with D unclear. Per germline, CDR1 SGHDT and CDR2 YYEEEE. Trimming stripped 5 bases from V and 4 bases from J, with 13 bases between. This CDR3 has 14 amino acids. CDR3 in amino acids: CASSKSPLNQPQHF. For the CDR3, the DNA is TGTGCCAGCAGTAAGAGCCCCCTAAATCAGCCCCAGCATTTT.

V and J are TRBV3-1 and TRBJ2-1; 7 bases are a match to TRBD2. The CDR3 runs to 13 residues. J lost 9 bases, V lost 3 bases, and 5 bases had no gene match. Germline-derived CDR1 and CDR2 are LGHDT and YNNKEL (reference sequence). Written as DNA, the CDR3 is TGTGCCAGCAGCCAGATGCCTAGCGGTGAGCAGTTCTTC. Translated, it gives CASSQMPSGEQFF.